This record concerns one T cell receptor beta chain sequence. Its target is unknown. With the Oncomine TCR Beta short-read assay, DNA from cultured CD4+ T cells was sequenced. MiXCR, applied by TCRdb to the PCR reads, yields one record per CDR3 protein. The repertoire holds approximately 8,500 distinct CDR3 sequences, with approximately 57% as singletons. The data stem from a study of vaccination and CD4 T cells after COVID-19. The length of the CDR3 is 15 residues. V shed 4 bases and J shed 3 bases, with 13 bases lying between them. The germline CDR1 and CDR2 sequences are MDHEN and SYDVKM. The treatment here: roughly nine-day PBMC culture with coronavirus spike peptide pools or control peptides (ViraFEST assay). Investigators obtained the unexposed donor's CD4+ T cells before the COVID-19 pandemic (2011-2018). Antigen-specific T cell expansion with peptide pools preceded TCR sequencing in the ViraFEST approach. Whenever cell numbers allowed, CD4+ T cells from unexposed donors were probed with SARS-CoV-2 S/N and four cold-coronavirus spikes.

The V call is TRBV28, the J call TRBJ1-5, with a weak D call TRBD1 (6 bases). Sample: CD4+ T cells from blood, cultured in vitro. The receptor comes from a human donor in good health. In nucleotides, the CDR3 is TGTGCCAGCAGTTCCAACAGGGCCCCCAATCAGCCCCAGCATTTT. This translates into CASSSNRAPNQPQHF.